Listed below are T cell receptor beta chains from one sample, sequenced in a study of shared clonotypes between healthy human individuals. TCRdb keeps only in-frame clones here, not all; method: immunoSEQ multiplex PCR. This sample has around 990,000 clones, with 70% to 80% found just once. The sample consisted of memory CD4+ T cells from PBMCs. The receptors stem from a man between 18 and 35 years old in good health. Some clones in this sample may be carry-over from other donors' samples. Both conserved end residues are part of each CDR3. D genes are given only for firm matches. The size of a clone is reported for some rows only, either as once, few or many, or as a class for expanded clones.

abundance: -; d_gene: -; j_gene: TRBJ2-6; v_gene: TRBV29-1; CDR3nt: TGCAGCGTTGGTAGCTCTGGGGCCAACGTCCTGACTTTC; CDR3aa: CSVGSSGANVLTF
abundance: -; d_gene: TRBD2; j_gene: TRBJ2-1; v_gene: TRBV6-6; CDR3nt: TGTGCCAGCAGTACGAGGACTAGCGGTAACAATGAGCAGTTCTTC; CDR3aa: CASSTRTSGNNEQFF
abundance: -; d_gene: -; j_gene: TRBJ1-1; v_gene: TRBV7-9; CDR3nt: TGTGCCAGCAGCTTAAGCCTACAGAACACTGAAGCTTTCTTT; CDR3aa: CASSLSLQNTEAFF
abundance: -; d_gene: -; j_gene: TRBJ1-2; v_gene: TRBV5-1; CDR3nt: TGCGCCAGCAGCCCCGACGGGTCGCGGACAGATGGCTACACCTTC; CDR3aa: CASSPDGSRTDGYTF
abundance: many; d_gene: TRBD2; j_gene: TRBJ2-3; v_gene: TRBV4-1; CDR3nt: TGCGCCAGCAGCCAAGATTATGAGCGGGGTAGCACAGATACGCAGTATTTT; CDR3aa: CASSQDYERGSTDTQYF
abundance: -; d_gene: -; j_gene: TRBJ1-6; v_gene: TRBV7-4; CDR3nt: TGTGCCAGCAGCTTAGGCTCCTATAATTCACCCCTCCACTTT; CDR3aa: CASSLGSYNSPLHF
abundance: -; d_gene: -; j_gene: TRBJ2-2; v_gene: TRBV2; CDR3nt: TGTGCCAGCAGTGATACTAGGGAGGCCCGCCCGTTTTTT; CDR3aa: CASSDTREARPFF
abundance: -; d_gene: TRBD1; j_gene: TRBJ2-7; v_gene: TRBV30; CDR3nt: TGTGCCTGGAGTGTACAGGGGTCGTACGAGCAGTACTTC; CDR3aa: CAWSVQGSYEQYF
abundance: -; d_gene: -; j_gene: TRBJ1-2; v_gene: TRBV7-2; CDR3nt: TGTGCCAGCAGCCCCGGCGGTTTGGGGCAGCGCTATGGCTACACCTTC; CDR3aa: CASSPGGLGQRYGYTF
abundance: -; d_gene: TRBD2; j_gene: TRBJ2-7; v_gene: TRBV6-4; CDR3nt: TGTGCCAGCAGTCAAGACAGCGGGAGGGGGGTCGAGCAGTACTTC; CDR3aa: CASSQDSGRGVEQYF
abundance: few; d_gene: -; j_gene: TRBJ2-7; v_gene: TRBV5-1; CDR3nt: TGCGCCAGCAGCTCTGGGGCGGCTGGATCGTATTTCTACGAGCAGTACTTC; CDR3aa: CASSSGAAGSYFYEQYF
abundance: -; d_gene: -; j_gene: TRBJ2-7; v_gene: TRBV28; CDR3nt: TGTGCCAGCAGTTTAGTCCTTCCCACCTACGAGCAGTACTTC; CDR3aa: CASSLVLPTYEQYF
abundance: -; d_gene: -; j_gene: TRBJ2-3; v_gene: TRBV4-2; CDR3nt: TGTGCCAGCAGCAATTGGGTGGCGTCGATCTCAGATACGCAGTATTTT; CDR3aa: CASSNWVASISDTQYF
abundance: -; d_gene: TRBD2; j_gene: TRBJ2-1; v_gene: TRBV9; CDR3nt: TGTGCCAGCAGCGCCGGGACTACCTACAATGAGCAGTTCTTC; CDR3aa: CASSAGTTYNEQFF
abundance: -; d_gene: -; j_gene: TRBJ2-3; v_gene: TRBV6-1; CDR3nt: TGTGCCAGCAGACAGGGAACGAATAGGGCAGATACGCAGTATTTT; CDR3aa: CASRQGTNRADTQYF
abundance: -; d_gene: -; j_gene: TRBJ1-1; v_gene: TRBV28; CDR3nt: TGTGCCAGCAGTTTTCCCCAAAACACTGAAGCTTTCTTT; CDR3aa: CASSFPQNTEAFF
abundance: -; d_gene: TRBD2; j_gene: TRBJ2-7; v_gene: TRBV28; CDR3nt: TGTGCCAGCAGTTTCGTATTAGCGGGGAGGACCTCCTACGAGCAGTACTTC; CDR3aa: CASSFVLAGRTSYEQYF
abundance: -; d_gene: -; j_gene: TRBJ2-2; v_gene: TRBV9; CDR3nt: TGTGCCAGCAGAACCACAGGATCCACCGGGGAGCTGTTTTTT; CDR3aa: CASRTTGSTGELFF
abundance: -; d_gene: TRBD1; j_gene: TRBJ2-1; v_gene: TRBV29-1; CDR3nt: TGCAGCGCCCAAACCCGGACAGGGAACTTGCGGAATGAGCAGTTCTTC; CDR3aa: CSAQTRTGNLRNEQFF
abundance: few; d_gene: -; j_gene: TRBJ2-1; v_gene: TRBV28; CDR3nt: TGTGCCAGCAGTTTACTAGCGAAGGATGAGCAGTTCTTC; CDR3aa: CASSLLAKDEQFF
abundance: -; d_gene: -; j_gene: TRBJ2-7; v_gene: TRBV7-2; CDR3nt: TGTGCCAGCAGCACCCGGCCCTACGAGCAGTACTTC; CDR3aa: CASSTRPYEQYF
abundance: -; d_gene: -; j_gene: TRBJ2-7; v_gene: TRBV30; CDR3nt: TGTGCCTGGAGTTTGGGGGTCCGCTACGAGCAGTACTTC; CDR3aa: CAWSLGVRYEQYF
abundance: -; d_gene: TRBD2; j_gene: TRBJ2-1; v_gene: TRBV9; CDR3nt: TGTGCCAGCAGCGTCCTCTCAGGAGGGGGGGCTAGCGGGTACAATGAGCAGTTCTTC; CDR3aa: CASSVLSGGGASGYNEQFF
abundance: -; d_gene: -; j_gene: TRBJ1-5; v_gene: TRBV19; CDR3nt: TGTGCCAGTAGTCAGGACAGAACGAACCAGCCCCAGCATTTT; CDR3aa: CASSQDRTNQPQHF
abundance: -; d_gene: -; j_gene: TRBJ2-6; v_gene: TRBV5-4; CDR3nt: TGTGCCAGCAGCGTTTTGGGGGGGGCCAACGTCCTGACTTTC; CDR3aa: CASSVLGGANVLTF
abundance: -; d_gene: -; j_gene: TRBJ1-1; v_gene: TRBV6-6; CDR3nt: TGTGCCAGCAGGGTCGATCGCCTCACTGAAGCTTTCTTT; CDR3aa: CASRVDRLTEAFF
abundance: -; d_gene: TRBD1; j_gene: TRBJ1-4; v_gene: TRBV2; CDR3nt: TGTGCCAGCAGTGATACCGGGACAGGGAATGAAAAACTGTTTTTT; CDR3aa: CASSDTGTGNEKLFF
abundance: few; d_gene: TRBD2; j_gene: TRBJ2-5; v_gene: TRBV5-6; CDR3nt: TGTGCCAGCAGCTTACTAGCGGGAGGAAGGGAGACCCAGTACTTC; CDR3aa: CASSLLAGGRETQYF
abundance: -; d_gene: -; j_gene: TRBJ2-5; v_gene: TRBV2; CDR3nt: TGTGCCAGCAGGACCCAAAAAGAGACCCAGTACTTC; CDR3aa: CASRTQKETQYF
abundance: few; d_gene: TRBD2; j_gene: TRBJ2-1; v_gene: TRBV18; CDR3nt: TGTGCCAGCTCACCACCAGGGCTAGCGGGAGGAATTGGAGAGCAGTTCTTC; CDR3aa: CASSPPGLAGGIGEQFF
abundance: once; d_gene: -; j_gene: TRBJ2-5; v_gene: TRBV9; CDR3nt: TGTGCCAGCAGCGTAGAAGGGCCCCGAGGGGAGACCCAGTACTTC; CDR3aa: CASSVEGPRGETQYF
abundance: -; d_gene: -; j_gene: TRBJ1-5; v_gene: TRBV7-6; CDR3nt: TGTGCCAGCAGCTTAGCGGGGGGGGGACAGCCCCAGCATTTT; CDR3aa: CASSLAGGGQPQHF
abundance: once; d_gene: TRBD1; j_gene: TRBJ2-5; v_gene: TRBV4-3; CDR3nt: TGCGCCAGCAGCCAAGATACAACAGGGGGAGAGACCCAGTACTTC; CDR3aa: CASSQDTTGGETQYF
abundance: -; d_gene: -; j_gene: TRBJ2-1; v_gene: TRBV7-3; CDR3nt: TGTGCCAGCAGCTTAAATGGGTGGGAGGAGTTCTTC; CDR3aa: CASSLNGWEEFF
abundance: -; d_gene: -; j_gene: TRBJ2-7; v_gene: TRBV6-5; CDR3nt: TGTGCCAGCAGCCAACCTCTAGGGCTCTCCTACGAGCAGTACTTC; CDR3aa: CASSQPLGLSYEQYF
abundance: once; d_gene: -; j_gene: TRBJ1-1; v_gene: TRBV27; CDR3nt: TGTGCCAGCGGCTTGACAGTTCGGCGCACTGAAGCTTTCTTT; CDR3aa: CASGLTVRRTEAFF
abundance: few; d_gene: -; j_gene: TRBJ2-5; v_gene: TRBV10-3; CDR3nt: TGTGCCATCAGGCCAGGGTTGGTTGGTGGAGAGACCCAGTACTTC; CDR3aa: CAIRPGLVGGETQYF
abundance: -; d_gene: TRBD2; j_gene: TRBJ2-1; v_gene: TRBV27; CDR3nt: TGTGCCAGCAGTTTGGGTAGCGGGAAGGGTGAGCAGTTCTTC; CDR3aa: CASSLGSGKGEQFF
abundance: -; d_gene: -; j_gene: TRBJ1-1; v_gene: TRBV4-1; CDR3nt: TGCGCCAGCAGCCAAGATTCGGGGATCTGGCTTGGCACTGAAGCTTTCTTT; CDR3aa: CASSQDSGIWLGTEAFF
abundance: -; d_gene: -; j_gene: TRBJ1-5; v_gene: TRBV18; CDR3nt: TGTGCCAGCTCACCGCCCGGGGGGGAGGATCAGCCCCAGCATTTT; CDR3aa: CASSPPGGEDQPQHF
abundance: -; d_gene: TRBD1; j_gene: TRBJ2-5; v_gene: TRBV28; CDR3nt: TGTGCCAGCAGACTTACCCCCAGGACAGGGAGGGAGACCCAGTACTTC; CDR3aa: CASRLTPRTGRETQYF
abundance: -; d_gene: TRBD1; j_gene: TRBJ1-3; v_gene: TRBV19; CDR3nt: TGTGCCAGTCGGCAAGACAGGGCCTCTGGAAACACCATATATTTT; CDR3aa: CASRQDRASGNTIYF
abundance: -; d_gene: -; j_gene: TRBJ1-1; v_gene: TRBV6-6; CDR3nt: TGTGCCAGCAGTCCACCCGGGGCAGGCCAGGGGGCTTTCTTT; CDR3aa: CASSPPGAGQGAFF
abundance: -; d_gene: -; j_gene: TRBJ1-4; v_gene: TRBV28; CDR3nt: TGTGCCAGCACTCAGAATGAAAAACTGTTTTTT; CDR3aa: CASTQNEKLFF
abundance: -; d_gene: -; j_gene: TRBJ2-7; v_gene: TRBV10-3; CDR3nt: TGTGCCATCAGTGAGTCGGTGGACGGTACCTACGAGCAGTACTTC; CDR3aa: CAISESVDGTYEQYF